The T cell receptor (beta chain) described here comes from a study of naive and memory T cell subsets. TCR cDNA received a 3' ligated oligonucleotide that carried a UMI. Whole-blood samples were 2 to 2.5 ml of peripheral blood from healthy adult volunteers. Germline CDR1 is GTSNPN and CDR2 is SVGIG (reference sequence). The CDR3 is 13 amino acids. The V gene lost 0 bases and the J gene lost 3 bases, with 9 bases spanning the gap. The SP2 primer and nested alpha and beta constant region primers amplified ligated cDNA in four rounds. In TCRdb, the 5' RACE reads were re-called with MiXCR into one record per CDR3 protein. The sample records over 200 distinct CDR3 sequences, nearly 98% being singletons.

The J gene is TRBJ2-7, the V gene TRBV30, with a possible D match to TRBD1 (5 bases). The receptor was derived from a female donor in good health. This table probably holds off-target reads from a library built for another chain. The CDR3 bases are TGTGCCTGGAGTGTGGGGCCAGGCTACGAGCAGTACTTC. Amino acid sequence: CAWSVGPGYEQYF.